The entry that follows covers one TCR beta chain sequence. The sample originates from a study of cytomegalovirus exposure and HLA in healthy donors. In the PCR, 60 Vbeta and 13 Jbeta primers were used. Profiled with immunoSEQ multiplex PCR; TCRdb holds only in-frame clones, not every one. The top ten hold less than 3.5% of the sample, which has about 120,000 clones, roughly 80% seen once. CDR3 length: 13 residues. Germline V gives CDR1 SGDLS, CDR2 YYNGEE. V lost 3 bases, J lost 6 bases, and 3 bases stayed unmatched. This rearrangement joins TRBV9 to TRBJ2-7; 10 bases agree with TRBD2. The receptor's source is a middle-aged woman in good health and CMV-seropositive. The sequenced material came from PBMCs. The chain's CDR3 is CASSASGSLEQYF. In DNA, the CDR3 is TGTGCCAGCAGCGCTAGCGGGAGTCTCGAGCAGTACTTC.